The 22 T cell receptor beta chains presented below share a single source sample, sequenced in a study of blood T cell repertoires in COVID-19. Some clones are missing from TCRdb's copy, which holds only in-frame ones; the method was immunoSEQ multiplex PCR. The sample contains 200,000 or so clones, roughly 84% of which appear only once. Source material: peripheral blood. The receptors originated from a person between 65 and 79 years old with COVID-19, enrolled during active disease.

This chain links TRBV10-1 with TRBJ1-2; maybe TRBD1 (6 bases). Germline values: CDR1 WNHNN, CDR2 SYGVQD (reference sequence). This CDR3 has 15 amino acids. Trimming took off 0 bases at V and 3 bases at J, with 11 bases between the two ends. This chain's CDR3 is CASSESAGADYGYTF. The CDR3 bases are TGCGCCAGCAGTGAGTCGGCAGGGGCAGACTATGGCTACACCTTC.

The rearrangement links TRBV7-8 to TRBJ1-1, with D maybe TRBD1 (5 bases). The V end was cut by 5 bases, the J end by 1 base, with 17 bases between. Per the germline V gene, CDR1 is SGHVS and CDR2 is FQNEAQ. The CDR3 runs 16 residues. This chain's CDR3 is CASSAGHTGRNTEAFF. The CDR3 DNA reads TGTGCCAGCAGCGCCGGACACACCGGGAGGAACACTGAAGCTTTCTTT.

The rearrangement uses TRBV6-7 and TRBJ1-3, with D hard to call. TRBV6-7 qualifies as an ORF whose function is uncertain. The CDR3 runs to 14 residues. V lost 2 bases, J lost 7 bases, and 12 bases lay in between. The CDR3 coding sequence is TGTGCCAGCAGTTACGAGGAGGATGGGAACACCATATATTTT. Translated: CASSYEEDGNTIYF.

The chain is built from TRBV7-3 and TRBJ1-1, with 7 nucleotides matching TRBD1. The length of the CDR3 is 15 residues. V dropped 1 base and J dropped 3; count of bases not matched to a gene: 5. Germline V gene sequence: CDR1 SGHTA, CDR2 FQGTGA. CDR3 residues: CASSLNGGQDTEAFF. The CDR3 region has the DNA TGTGCCAGCAGCTTAAACGGAGGACAGGACACTGAAGCTTTCTTT.

Remarks on this clone: The same CDR3 arises from other DNA sequences in this sample as well. The rearrangement joins TRBV7-2 to TRBJ1-2; 7 nucleotides align to TRBD1. CDR1 is SGHTA and CDR2 is FQGNSA in the germline V gene. The V gene end was trimmed by 5 bases and the J gene end by 4 bases; junction bases not matched to a gene: 7. This CDR3 spans 14 amino acids. The CDR3 is CASSPDRDPYGYTF. As DNA, the CDR3 is TGTGCCAGCAGCCCCGACAGGGATCCCTATGGCTACACCTTC.

The chain employs TRBV7-3 and TRBJ2-1; 8 bases agree with TRBD1. CDR1 and CDR2 from the germline V gene are SGHTA and FQGTGA. With V trimmed by 5 bases and J by 8 bases, 5 bases remained unmatched. The CDR3 spans 13 residues. This chain's CDR3 is CASSPDRGYEQFF. The DNA for the CDR3 is TGTGCCAGCAGCCCAGACAGGGGCTATGAGCAGTTCTTC.

V gene TRBV11-3 combines with J gene TRBJ2-1, with 8 bases that match TRBD1. The CDR3 covers 14 residues. Per the germline V gene, CDR1 is SGHNT and CDR2 is YENEEA. Germline trimming cut 4 bases from V and 10 bases from J; bases unmatched to any gene: 9. The CDR3 loop is CASSSLTGGAEQFF. The CDR3 bases are TGTGCCAGCAGCTCACTCACAGGGGGAGCGGAGCAGTTCTTC.

V gene TRBV30 combines with J gene TRBJ2-1; 11 bases align to TRBD2. The germline gives CDR1 GTSNPN, CDR2 SVGIG (reference sequence). This CDR3 has 16 amino acids. V shed 0 bases and J 8 bases; nucleotides not matched to a gene: 9. CDR3 protein: CAWSVQLAGDSHEQFF. CDR3 sequence (DNA): TGTGCCTGGAGTGTACAACTAGCGGGAGATTCCCATGAGCAGTTCTTC.

This clone has a single count. V gene TRBV5-4 combines with J gene TRBJ1-3; the D is unclear. Germline V gives CDR1 SGHNT, CDR2 YYREEE (reference sequence). The CDR3 length is 15 residues. The V end lost 1 base, the J end lost 0 bases, and 8 bases lay between the germline ends. The CDR3 nucleotides are TGTGCCAGCAGCTTGACGGACTTCTCTGGAAACACCATATATTTT. Translation gives CASSLTDFSGNTIYF. The full variable domain, completed using reference TRBV5-4 and TRBJ1-3, is ETGVTQSPTHLIKTRGQQVTLRCSSQSGHNTVSWYQQALGQGPQFIFQYYREEENGRGNFPPRFSGLQFPNYSSELNVNALELDDSALYLCASSLTDFSGNTIYFGEGSWLTVV.

The chain has TRBV5-8 and TRBJ1-1, with 7 bases aligning to TRBD1. The junction had 5 bases not matched to a gene; V was cut back by 1 base and J by 2 bases. CDR1 and CDR2 (germline): SGHTS, YDEGEE. The CDR3 is 15 residues long. This CDR3 is CASSLIGTANTEAFF. The CDR3 region has the DNA TGTGCCAGCAGCTTGATCGGGACAGCTAACACTGAAGCTTTCTTT.

This rearrangement joins TRBV28 to TRBJ1-3; TRBD1 might be the D (6 bases). This CDR3 contains 17 residues. Germline CDR1 MDHEN, CDR2 SYDVKM. V lost 5 bases, J lost 4 bases, and 21 bases lay in between. The CDR3 protein is CASSPWTTQGFGNTIYF. Here the CDR3 DNA reads TGTGCCAGCAGTCCATGGACCACACAGGGCTTCGGAAACACCATATATTTT.

The V gene is TRBV4-1, the J gene TRBJ2-7, with D maybe TRBD1 (5 bases). This CDR3 region has 14 residues. In germline, CDR1 is MGHRA, CDR2 YSYEKL. V lost 1 base and J 6 bases, leaving 13 bases between the germline ends. For the CDR3, the DNA is TGCGCCAGCAGCCAAGCTCCAGGGTCCGGCGAGCAGTACTTC. Translation gives CASSQAPGSGEQYF.

The chain links TRBV4-1 to TRBJ1-4; D perhaps matches TRBD1 (5 bases). Trimming left V 6 bases short and J 8 bases short, with 16 bases between. This CDR3 is 14 amino acids long. Germline assignment: CDR1 MGHRA and CDR2 YSYEKL. The CDR3: CASRGTIKGEKLFF. The CDR3 DNA reads TGCGCCAGCAGGGGGACTATTAAGGGGGAAAAACTGTTTTTT.

The chain uses TRBV7-2 and TRBJ1-2; 8 bases map to TRBD1. This CDR3 has 14 residues. V lost 1 base to trimming and J lost 7 bases; unmatched junction nucleotides: 5. Germline-derived CDR1 and CDR2 are SGHTA and FQGNSA. CDR3 residues: CASSLDRGFAGYTF. The CDR3 DNA sequence: TGTGCCAGCAGCTTAGACAGGGGGTTTGCTGGCTACACCTTC.

The chain recombines TRBV27 with TRBJ2-7, with 8 bases fitting TRBD2. The ends lost 7 bases at V and 4 bases at J; junction bases unmatched: 12. CDR3 length: 15 amino acids. Looked up from germline, CDR1 is MNHEY and CDR2 is SMNVEV (reference sequence). The CDR3: CASTSGGLGNYEQYF. CDR3 in DNA: TGTGCCAGCACCTCGGGGGGACTAGGAAATTACGAGCAGTACTTC.

The J gene is TRBJ2-2, the V gene TRBV5-6; 7 bases are shared with TRBD1. The J segment lost 6 bases and the V segment lost 0 bases, leaving 8 bases of the junction unmatched. In germline, CDR1 is SGHDT, CDR2 YYEEEE. The CDR3 runs 16 residues. CDR3 nucleotides: TGTGCCAGCAGCTTGGTCAACAGGGGATTTTCCGGGGAGCTGTTTTTT. It yields the protein CASSLVNRGFSGELFF.

The rearrangement joins TRBV5-6 to TRBJ2-2; TRBD1 matches at 9 bases. The germline V gene encodes CDR1 SGHDT and CDR2 YYEEEE. V lost 5 bases and J lost 7; bases outside the gene matches: 6. The CDR3 is made up of 14 amino acids. The CDR3 DNA is TGTGCCAGCAGAAACAGGGGGCTGGGCGGGGAGCTGTTTTTT. As protein: CASRNRGLGGELFF.

The gene calls are TRBV7-2 and TRBJ2-3; perhaps TRBD2 as D (6 bases). CDR3 size: 16 residues. CDR1 and CDR2 from the germline V gene are SGHTA and FQGNSA. Trimming took off 2 bases at V and 0 bases at J, with 12 bases between the two ends. This CDR3 reads CASSLLGGDSTDTQYF. Here the CDR3 DNA reads TGTGCCAGCAGCTTATTAGGCGGGGATAGCACAGATACGCAGTATTTT.

The chain links TRBV6-5 to TRBJ2-4, with D possibly being TRBD1 (5 bases). CDR3 length: 15 residues. Germline V gene lookup returns CDR1 MNHEY and CDR2 SVGAGI. The germline V and J ends were trimmed by 6 bases and 0 bases, with 12 bases remaining between them. The CDR3 DNA is TGTGCCAGCAGGCCCAGGGTACTAGCCAAAAACATTCAGTACTTC. Residues: CASRPRVLAKNIQYF.

The genes are TRBV7-2 and TRBJ1-3; D remains ambiguous. The CDR3 spans 14 residues. The germline V gene encodes CDR1 SGHTA and CDR2 FQGNSA. V lost 3 bases and J lost 0, with 6 bases in between. CDR3 coding DNA: TGTGCCAGCAGCTTGAGTAGCTCTGGAAACACCATATATTTT. The encoded protein is CASSLSSSGNTIYF.

In its sample, this clone was seen a few times. CDR3 in amino acids: CASSGQGTTNEKLFF. The CDR3 DNA is TGTGCCAGCAGTGGGCAGGGCACGACTAATGAAAAACTGTTTTTT. This chain joins TRBV2 and TRBJ1-4; D is possibly TRBD1 (5 bases). CDR1 and CDR2 from the germline V gene are SNHLY and FYNNEI. The CDR3 loop spans 15 amino acids. V was cut by 4 bases and J by 2 bases, with 11 bases left in between.

As concerns this clone: This CDR3 is also generated by other DNA sequences in the sample. The genes are TRBV9 and TRBJ2-7; 7 positions match TRBD1. Germline trimming cut 0 bases from V and 2 bases from J; bases unmatched to any gene: 5. The CDR3 is made up of 15 amino acids. CDR1 is SGDLS and CDR2 is YYNGEE in the germline V gene. CDR3 amino acids: CASSVGSGGTYEQYF. CDR3 nucleotide sequence: TGTGCCAGCAGCGTAGGATCAGGGGGAACCTACGAGCAGTACTTC.